A selection of T cell receptor beta chains follows, all from one sample in a study of blood T cell repertoires in COVID-19. Clones were read by immunoSEQ multiplex PCR, and TCRdb kept only the in-frame ones, dropping some. Found here are 200,000 to 250,000 clones, about 85% of them singletons; the top ten hold 9.5% to 15%. The material sequenced was peripheral blood. The source is a woman under 30 who had recovered from COVID-19. The CDR3 runs from the conserved cysteine through the conserved F or W. A D gene is named only where the DNA matches it firmly. Rows give clone size only sometimes, using once, few, many, or a class for an expanded clone.

J	size	length	V	D	CDR3	DNA
TRBJ1-1	.	14	TRBV14	TRBD1	CASSQEQGYTEAFF	TGTGCCAGCAGCCAAGAACAGGGGTACACTGAAGCTTTCTTT
TRBJ2-1	.	16	TRBV5-6	TRBD2	CASTMRVAGSYNEQFF	TGTGCCAGCACCATGCGGGTAGCGGGCTCCTACAATGAGCAGTTCTTC
TRBJ2-5	.	13	TRBV2	.	CASSLTSQETQYF	TGTGCCAGCAGCCTGACATCCCAAGAGACCCAGTACTTC
TRBJ2-7	.	14	TRBV14	TRBD1	CASSEQGVFREQYF	TGTGCCAGCAGCGAACAGGGGGTATTTCGCGAGCAGTACTTC
TRBJ2-2	.	16	TRBV9	.	CASSVDSGHYTGELFF	TGTGCCAGCAGCGTAGACTCGGGACACTACACCGGGGAGCTGTTTTTT
TRBJ1-2	.	10	TRBV29-1	.	CSVPGDGYTF	TGCAGCGTTCCAGGGGACGGCTACACCTTC
TRBJ1-1	.	16	TRBV4-1	TRBD1	CASSQVGQTKNTEAFF	TGCGCCAGCAGCCAAGTGGGACAGACCAAGAACACTGAAGCTTTCTTT
TRBJ2-1	.	15	TRBV3-1/TRBV3-2	.	CASSQDSASWSEQFF	TGTGCCAGCAGCCAAGATTCGGCTAGCTGGAGTGAGCAGTTCTTC
TRBJ2-5	.	17	TRBV5-5	TRBD1	CASSLDLGQGAGETQYF	TGTGCCAGCAGCTTGGACCTAGGACAGGGGGCCGGAGAGACCCAGTACTTC
TRBJ2-1	once	14	TRBV7-2	TRBD2	CASTLLAGYNEQFF	TGTGCCAGCACCTTACTAGCGGGCTACAATGAGCAGTTCTTC
TRBJ2-3	.	17	TRBV7-6	TRBD2	CASSLLIPGLAPDTQYF	TGTGCCAGCAGCCTATTAATTCCGGGACTAGCCCCGGATACGCAGTATTTT
TRBJ2-1	.	15	TRBV30	TRBD2	CAWSSGLAGGGEQFF	TGTGCCTGGAGCTCTGGACTAGCGGGAGGGGGTGAGCAGTTCTTC
TRBJ2-3	.	13	TRBV4-1	.	CASSQDSPDTQYF	TGCGCCAGCAGCCAAGATAGTCCAGATACGCAGTATTTT
TRBJ1-6	.	15	TRBV5-4	.	CASSLMASGFSPLHF	TGTGCCAGCAGCTTGATGGCGTCAGGGTTTTCACCCCTCCACTTT
TRBJ2-7	.	14	TRBV6-1	.	CASRPRDLAYEQYF	TGTGCCAGCAGGCCCCGGGACTTGGCCTACGAGCAGTACTTC
TRBJ1-5	.	13	TRBV9	TRBD1	CASSGQGVEPQHF	TGTGCCAGCAGCGGCCAGGGGGTCGAGCCCCAGCATTTT
TRBJ2-5	.	15	TRBV2	.	CASKPGQLPQETQYF	TGTGCCAGCAAACCCGGTCAACTGCCCCAAGAGACCCAGTACTTC
TRBJ2-7	.	11	TRBV20-1	.	CSATRDYEQYF	TGCAGTGCTACTCGGGACTACGAGCAGTACTTC
TRBJ2-1	.	15	TRBV19	TRBD2	CASSIGLAGHNEQFF	TGTGCCAGTAGTATCGGCCTAGCGGGCCACAATGAGCAGTTCTTC
TRBJ1-2	.	13	TRBV9	.	CASSVDRNYGYTF	TGTGCCAGCAGCGTAGACAGAAACTATGGCTACACCTTC
TRBJ1-2	.	16	TRBV6-2/TRBV6-3	TRBD1	CASSYSSGTVFYGYTF	TGTGCCAGCAGTTACTCCTCCGGGACAGTCTTTTATGGCTACACCTTC
TRBJ2-7	.	13	TRBV19	TRBD2	CASSTGLASRQYF	TGTGCCAGTAGTACTGGACTAGCGAGCCGGCAGTACTTC
TRBJ2-1	.	11	TRBV12-3/TRBV12-4	.	CASSLSTTQFF	TGTGCCAGCAGTTTAAGTACTACCCAGTTCTTC
TRBJ1-2	.	14	TRBV4-3	.	CASSQVTGNYGYTF	TGCGCCAGCAGCCAAGTAACAGGGAACTATGGCTACACCTTC
TRBJ1-5	.	14	TRBV10-1	TRBD1	CASSDFGQGQPQHF	TGCGCCAGCAGTGATTTTGGACAGGGACAGCCCCAGCATTTT
TRBJ2-6	.	11	TRBV3-1/TRBV3-2	.	CASSPGDVLTF	TGTGCCAGCAGCCCCGGTGACGTCCTGACTTTC
TRBJ1-5	.	15	TRBV7-9	.	CASSPGLDSNQPQHF	TGTGCCAGCAGCCCGGGACTAGATAGCAATCAGCCCCAGCATTTT
TRBJ2-3	once	17	TRBV5-1	.	CASQSGWTRRSTDTQYF	TGCGCCAGCCAGAGCGGGTGGACGCGGAGGTCCACAGATACGCAGTATTTT
TRBJ2-7	once	14	TRBV2	TRBD1	CASSRQGQPYEQYF	TGTGCCAGTTCAAGACAGGGACAGCCCTACGAGCAGTACTTC
TRBJ1-4	.	14	TRBV30	.	CAWKSGIPTEKLFF	TGTGCCTGGAAATCCGGGATCCCGACTGAAAAACTGTTTTTT
TRBJ2-7	.	16	TRBV6-2/TRBV6-3	TRBD1	CASSYLGQGTVYEQYF	TGTGCCAGCAGTTACTTGGGACAGGGGACGGTCTACGAGCAGTACTTC
TRBJ2-5	.	16	TRBV3-1/TRBV3-2	TRBD2	CASSQDQAGVRETQYF	TGTGCCAGCAGCCAAGATCAAGCGGGAGTACGGGAGACCCAGTACTTC
TRBJ2-7	.	15	TRBV25-1	.	CASSEQQVLKFEQYF	TGTGCCAGCAGTGAACAACAAGTGTTAAAATTCGAGCAGTACTTC
TRBJ2-7	.	14	TRBV18	.	CASSPRQEDVEQYF	TGTGCCAGCTCACCCAGACAGGAGGACGTGGAGCAGTACTTC
TRBJ2-6	.	16	TRBV19	TRBD1	CASSRDRVPGANVLTF	TGTGCCAGTAGTCGGGACAGGGTGCCTGGGGCCAACGTCCTGACTTTC
TRBJ1-5	.	13	TRBV12-3/TRBV12-4	.	CASSQTDNQPQHF	TGTGCCAGCAGCCAGACAGATAATCAGCCCCAGCATTTT
TRBJ1-1	.	13	TRBV18	.	CASSPPPTEEAFF	TGTGCCAGCTCACCTCCCCCGACGGAGGAAGCTTTCTTT
TRBJ2-1	.	15	TRBV5-4	.	CASSSAQGIYNEQFF	TGTGCCAGCAGCAGTGCACAGGGAATCTACAATGAGCAGTTCTTC
TRBJ2-4	.	15	TRBV25-1	.	CASSAQGVGKNIQYF	TGTGCCAGCAGCGCACAGGGAGTCGGCAAAAACATTCAGTACTTC